This T cell receptor (beta chain) was profiled in a study of cytomegalovirus exposure and HLA in healthy donors. The study ran its PCR with 60 Vbeta and 13 Jbeta primers. TCRdb keeps only in-frame clones here, not all; method: immunoSEQ multiplex PCR. Seen here are some 200,000 clones, 80% observed once, and the top ten hold 0.5% to 0.8%. This clone has only a few counts. Its antigen is not identified. Regarding the study as a whole: Some TCR beta chains (about 170 of them) were listed as cytomegalovirus-associated. High sensitivity and specificity were reportedly achieved when the classifier diagnosed cytomegalovirus status. It was only CMV serostatus that was available as immune exposure information. Specificity of three CMV-associated chains for CMV antigens was verified in vitro.

CDR3 length equals 16 residues. Germline V gene data show CDR1 as PRHDT and CDR2 as FYEKMQ (reference sequence). V was pared by 4 bases and J by 5 bases, with 9 bases of the junction left unmatched. This TCR derives from a boy younger than 18 in good health and CMV-seronegative. The sequenced sample was PBMCs. The chain couples TRBV13 to TRBJ2-7; 12 bases are shared with TRBD2. The CDR3 DNA follows: TGTGCCAGCAGCTCTTATGGACTAGCGGGAAACGACGAGCAGTACTTC. The encoded protein is CASSSYGLAGNDEQYF.